These 13 T cell receptor beta chains were all obtained from the same sample, sequenced in a study of cytomegalovirus exposure and HLA in healthy donors. Produced via immunoSEQ multiplex PCR; TCRdb's table is partial and in-frame only. The table lists 150,000 to 250,000 clones, approximately 82% of them singletons. The sample comprised PBMCs. The receptors were gathered from a woman aged 25 to 39 in good health and CMV-seropositive.

CDR3 in amino acids: CASSNPLGGYTF. For the CDR3, the DNA is TGTGCCAGCAGTAACCCACTTGGTGGCTACACCTTC. The chain is built from TRBV28 and TRBJ1-2; D is uncertain. Germline CDR1 and CDR2: MDHEN and SYDVKM. V was cut by 5 bases and J by 7 bases, with 11 bases left in between. The CDR3 extends over 12 amino acids.

This chain uses TRBV29-1 with TRBJ1-2; the match to TRBD1 covers 8 bases. Germline lookup yields CDR1 SQVTM and CDR2 ANQGSEA. CDR3 length: 14 residues. The trim removed 8 bases at V and 5 bases at J, leaving 13 bases unmatched. CDR3 DNA sequence: TGCAGCTCGACTGCCACAGGGGGAACTTATGGCTACACCTTC. Translation gives CSSTATGGTYGYTF.

The chain employs TRBV7-6 and TRBJ2-1; TRBD2 matches 10 bases. CDR3 length equals 18 residues. The germline CDR1 and CDR2 sequences are SGHVS and FNYEAQ. J lost 4 bases, V lost 5 bases, and 14 bases had no gene match. The CDR3 region has the DNA TGTGCCAGCAGCCTTCGGGTAGCGGGAGGTACCCTTTACAATGAGCAGTTCTTC. Protein sequence: CASSLRVAGGTLYNEQFF.

The chain has TRBV29-1 and TRBJ2-3, with 12 bases aligning to TRBD2. This CDR3 has 15 amino acids. Per germline, CDR1 SQVTM and CDR2 ANQGSEA. After removal of 6 bases from V and 5 bases from J, the junction contained 9 bases not matched to a gene. The CDR3 DNA follows: TGCAGCGTCGAACCACTAGCGGGAGGACTAGATACGCAGTATTTT. Its protein product is CSVEPLAGGLDTQYF.

The V and J genes are TRBV28 and TRBJ2-2; D might be TRBD2 (5 bases). Germline CDR1 and CDR2: MDHEN and SYDVKM. The V gene lost 3 bases and the J gene lost 6 bases, with 5 bases spanning the gap. This CDR3 has 12 residues. The CDR3 region has the DNA TGTGCCAGCAGTTTGAGGGCCGGGGAGCTGTTTTTT. Translation gives CASSLRAGELFF.

This clone has only a few counts. The chain employs TRBV6-5 and TRBJ1-1; no firm D call. The germline V gene has CDR1 MNHEY and CDR2 SVGAGI. The CDR3 length is 11 residues. V lost 5 bases and J 7 bases, leaving 8 bases between the germline ends. CDR3 in amino acids: CASSEGYEAFF. The CDR3 DNA is TGTGCCAGCAGTGAGGGTTATGAAGCTTTCTTT.

This chain joins TRBV11-3 and TRBJ1-4; D might be TRBD1 (5 bases). The CDR3 spans 13 residues. Germline V gene data show CDR1 as SGHNT and CDR2 as YENEEA. V lost 5 bases, J lost 7 bases, and 11 bases lay in between. The CDR3: CASSRGRSEKLFF. Here the CDR3 DNA reads TGTGCCAGCAGCAGGGGAAGGAGTGAAAAACTGTTTTTT.

In DNA, the CDR3 is TGTGCCAGCAGCGTCTCGCCATTCAGCGATCAGCCCCAGCATTTT. Encoded protein: CASSVSPFSDQPQHF. This chain links TRBV6-1 with TRBJ1-5; D unresolved. CDR3 length: 15 residues. Trimming shortened V by 6 bases and J by 5 bases, and 17 bases separated the two germline ends. Germline V CDR1 and CDR2: MNHNS, SASEGT.

The chain has TRBV18 and TRBJ1-4; D is ambiguous. Trimming removed 3 bases at V and 6 bases at J, with 8 bases between. The CDR3 runs to 13 residues. From germline, CDR1 is KGHSH and CDR2 LQKENI. The CDR3 DNA reads TGTGCCAGCTCACCGGGCGGGGATGAAAAACTGTTTTTT. Residues: CASSPGGDEKLFF. The full variable domain, rest sourced from reference TRBV18 and TRBJ1-4, is NAGVMQNPRHLVRRRGQEARLRCSPMKGHSHVYWYRQLPEEGLKFMVYLQKENIIDESGMPKERFSAEFPKEGPSILRIQQVVRGDSAAYFCASSPGGDEKLFFGSGTQLSVL.

This clone was found a few times. This chain joins TRBV6-6 and TRBJ2-5; D not certain. The germline gives CDR1 MNHNY, CDR2 SVGAGI (reference sequence). V gave up 7 bases and J gave up 7 bases, with 10 bases separating them. There are 11 residues in the CDR3. DNA of the CDR3: TGTGCCAGCACCCAACGAGGGACCCAGTACTTC. Its translation is CASTQRGTQYF.

V gene TRBV29-1 combines with J gene TRBJ2-1; maybe TRBD1 (5 bases). Germline V lookup: CDR1 SQVTM, CDR2 ANQGSEA. Between the trimmed V and J ends, which lost 1 base and 0 bases, there was a span of 7 bases. The CDR3 loop spans 14 amino acids. Written as DNA, the CDR3 is TGCAGCGTTGAAGTAGGGGCCTCCTACAATGAGCAGTTCTTC. Protein product: CSVEVGASYNEQFF.

A remark on this clone: Germline is not matched at one junction end, which may reflect a read error. The chain has TRBV6-1 and TRBJ1-5, with D possibly TRBD1 on 5 matching bases. CDR1 and CDR2 (germline): MNHNS, SASEGT. The CDR3 runs to 14 residues. The CDR3: CASREGTGNQPQHF. The CDR3 bases are TGTGCCAGCAGGGAAGGGACGGGAAATCAGCCCCAGCATTTT.

This clone was observed a handful of times. This chain uses TRBV5-5 with TRBJ2-7; TRBD1 aligns across 7 bases. The CDR3 spans 14 residues. Germline-derived CDR1 and CDR2 are SGHKS and YYEKEE (reference sequence). V was clipped by 6 bases and J by 2 bases; unmatched bases: 8. Here the CDR3 DNA reads TGTGCCAGCACCCGGCCGGGACAGACCTACGAGCAGTACTTC. Its protein is CASTRPGQTYEQYF.